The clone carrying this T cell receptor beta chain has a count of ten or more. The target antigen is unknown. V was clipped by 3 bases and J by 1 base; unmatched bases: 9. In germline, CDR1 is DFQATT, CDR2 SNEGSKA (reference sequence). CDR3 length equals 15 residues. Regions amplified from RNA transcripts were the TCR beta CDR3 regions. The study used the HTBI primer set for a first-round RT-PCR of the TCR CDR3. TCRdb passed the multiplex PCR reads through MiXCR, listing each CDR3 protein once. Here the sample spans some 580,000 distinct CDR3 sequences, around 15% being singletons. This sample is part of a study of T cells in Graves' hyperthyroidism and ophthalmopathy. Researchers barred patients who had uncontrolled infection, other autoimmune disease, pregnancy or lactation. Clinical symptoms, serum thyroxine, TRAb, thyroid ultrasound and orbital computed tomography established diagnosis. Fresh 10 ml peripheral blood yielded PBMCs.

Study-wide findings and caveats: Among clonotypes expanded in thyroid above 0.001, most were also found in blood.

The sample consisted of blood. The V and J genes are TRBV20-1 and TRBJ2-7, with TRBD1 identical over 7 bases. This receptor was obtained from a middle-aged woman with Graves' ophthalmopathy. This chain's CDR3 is CSARRTGLESYEQYF. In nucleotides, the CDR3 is TGCAGTGCTAGGCGGACAGGACTCGAGTCCTACGAGCAGTACTTC.